The subject of this entry is one T cell receptor (beta chain). Looked up from germline, CDR1 is MNHNY and CDR2 is SVGAGI (reference sequence). The CDR3 is 14 amino acids. The V and J ends lost 2 bases and 7 bases respectively, with 12 bases between them. These data originate in a study of control samples from healthy donors and cancer patients. Sequencing was performed with immunoSEQ multiplex PCR; in TCRdb, only in-frame clones are kept and a portion is missing. This sample has around 40,000 clones; less than 95% occur once, and the top ten carry roughly 20%. This receptor was identified in a woman in her thirties or forties with head and neck cancer. Source material: PBMCs. The chain links TRBV6-6 to TRBJ1-5, with a weak D call TRBD1 (6 bases). CDR3 amino acids: CASSYGGILQPQHF. CDR3 nucleotides: TGTGCCAGCAGTTACGGGGGCATTCTGCAGCCCCAGCATTTT.